Shown below are 23 T cell receptor beta chains from a single sample sequenced in a study of beta chain features in type 1 diabetes. Study findings and constraints: In all four CD4+ subsets, TCRB CDR3 length was significantly, moderately reduced in type 1 diabetes.

cDNA synthesis used the whole RNA isolate, giving expressed TCRB sequences. Generated by immunoSEQ multiplex PCR, the TCRdb table keeps only in-frame clones and is missing some. This sample has hundreds of thousands of clones, with 13% found just once. Their specific antigens are unknown. The source material was naive CD4+ T cells from blood. Source of these receptors: a man aged 18-30 years with type 1 diabetes.

The rearrangement joins TRBV27 to TRBJ2-3; 10 bases agree with TRBD2. The CDR3 runs 15 residues. Germline V gene sequence: CDR1 MNHEY, CDR2 SMNVEV (reference sequence). Unmatched junction bases numbered 5, after V lost 2 bases and J lost 6 bases. The CDR3 DNA sequence: TGTGCCAGCAGTTTAGGAGCGGGGGGGCTCGATACGCAGTATTTT. Translated: CASSLGAGGLDTQYF.

This chain links TRBV7-2 with TRBJ2-5, with TRBD2 matching over 9 bases. The V gene's germline CDR1 is SGHTA and CDR2 FQGNSA. This CDR3 region has 15 residues. Unmatched junction bases numbered 8, after V lost 4 bases and J lost 5 bases. The CDR3 protein is CASSSLLAGWETQYF. The CDR3 region has the DNA TGTGCCAGCAGCTCCCTGCTAGCGGGGTGGGAGACCCAGTACTTC.

This clone was recorded a few times. The V gene is TRBV11-3, the J gene TRBJ1-2; D might be TRBD1 (5 bases). Germline V gene sequence: CDR1 SGHNT, CDR2 YENEEA. Trimming left V 4 bases short and J 3 bases short, with 9 bases between. The length of the CDR3 is 13 residues. The CDR3 sequence is CASSSREHYGYTF. The CDR3, as DNA: TGTGCCAGCAGCTCCAGGGAGCACTATGGCTACACCTTC. Using reference TRBV11-3 and TRBJ1-2 for the parts outside the CDR3, the full variable domain is EAGVVQSPRYKIIEKKQPVAFWCNPISGHNTLYWYLQNLGQGPELLIRYENEEAVDDSQLPKDRFSAERLKGVDSTLKIQPAELGDSAVYLCASSSREHYGYTFGSGTRLTVV.

This clone was seen a single time. The gene calls are TRBV25-1 and TRBJ1-6; tentatively, D is TRBD1 (5 bases). V was trimmed by 8 bases and J by 7 bases, leaving 9 bases between them. There are 12 residues in the CDR3. CDR1 MGHDK and CDR2 SYGVNS come from the germline V gene. The CDR3 nucleotides are TGTGCCAGCCGGGACCCCAATTCACCCCTCCACTTT. Translation: CASRDPNSPLHF.

The rearrangement links TRBV28 to TRBJ2-3; TRBD1 is a possible D gene (5 bases). Germline assignment: CDR1 MDHEN and CDR2 SYDVKM. This CDR3 comprises 15 residues. V lost 3 bases, J lost 1 base, and 11 bases lay in between. CDR3 residues: CASSFGAEGTDTQYF. CDR3 in DNA: TGTGCCAGCAGTTTTGGGGCTGAGGGCACAGATACGCAGTATTTT.

This clone was detected a few times. The chain has TRBV2 and TRBJ2-5, with no clear D. CDR1 and CDR2 from the germline V gene are SNHLY and FYNNEI. This CDR3 spans 13 amino acids. Trimming removed 8 bases at V and 5 bases at J, with 15 bases between. The chain's CDR3 is CASFRVYRETQYF. In nucleotides, the CDR3 is TGTGCCAGCTTTAGGGTTTATCGGGAGACCCAGTACTTC.

The rearrangement uses TRBV30 and TRBJ1-1; no firm D call. The CDR3 is 14 amino acids. The V end lost 0 bases, the J end lost 3 bases, and 11 bases lay between the germline ends. Germline loops: CDR1 GTSNPN, CDR2 SVGIG (reference sequence). CDR3 protein: CAWSVLEGDTEAFF. The CDR3 DNA is TGTGCCTGGAGTGTACTGGAGGGAGACACTGAAGCTTTCTTT.

With regard to this clone: Other DNA sequences of this sample code for an identical CDR3. The V and J genes are TRBV25-1 and TRBJ1-5; the D is unclear. Trimming took off 2 bases at V and 6 bases at J, with 5 bases between the two ends. The CDR3 length is 12 residues. Germline V gives CDR1 MGHDK, CDR2 SYGVNS. This chain's CDR3 is CASSEGGQPQHF. The DNA of the CDR3 is TGTGCCAGCAGTGAAGGAGGTCAGCCCCAGCATTTT.

In this sample, this clone turned up a few times. The chain recombines TRBV19 with TRBJ2-3; 11 positions agree with TRBD1. The germline CDR1 and CDR2 sequences are LNHDA and SQIVND (reference sequence). V dropped 6 bases and J dropped 4; count of bases not matched to a gene: 9. The length of the CDR3 is 16 residues. CDR3 in DNA: TGTGCCAGTAGGCCAGAGGGACAGGGGGATCCAGATACGCAGTATTTT. Protein: CASRPEGQGDPDTQYF.

This clone was seen a handful of times. This sequence joins TRBV11-2 and TRBJ2-5; 7 positions match TRBD1. V lost 7 bases and J lost 3; bases outside the gene matches: 5. Per germline, CDR1 SGHAT and CDR2 FQNNGV. The CDR3 runs to 13 residues. CDR3 DNA sequence: TGTGCCAGCACCACAGGGGTGGAAGAGACCCAGTACTTC. As protein: CASTTGVEETQYF.

V and J are TRBV7-2 and TRBJ2-5; D is undetermined. The V gene lost 2 bases and the J gene lost 10 bases, with 8 bases spanning the gap. CDR3 length equals 11 residues. Germline CDR1 is SGHTA and CDR2 is FQGNSA. DNA for the CDR3: TGTGCCAGCAGCTTAACAAACAACCAGTACTTC. Its translation: CASSLTNNQYF. Full variable domain (outside the CDR3, taken from reference TRBV7-2 and TRBJ2-5): GAGVSQSPSNKVTEKGKDVELRCDPISGHTALYWYRQSLGQGLEFLIYFQGNSAPDKSGLPSDRFSAERTGGSVSTLTIQRTQQEDSAVYLCASSLTNNQYFGPGTRLLVL.

The table lists this clone with a few counts. The V and J genes are TRBV6-5 and TRBJ2-3; D gene ambiguous. The germline gives CDR1 MNHEY, CDR2 SVGAGI. V was trimmed by 6 bases and J by 5 bases, leaving 12 bases between them. This CDR3 comprises 13 residues. CDR3 sequence (DNA): TGTGCCAGCAGCCCAACCCGGAGAGATACGCAGTATTTT. This sequence encodes CASSPTRRDTQYF.

Only a few counts were recorded for this clone. This sequence joins TRBV11-1 and TRBJ2-1; possibly TRBD1 or TRBD2 for D (5 bases each). Looked up from germline, CDR1 is SGHAT and CDR2 is FQDESV (reference sequence). V lost 5 bases, J lost 4 bases, and 18 bases lay in between. CDR3 length: 16 amino acids. The CDR3 here is CASSTTGTGFYNEQFF. The CDR3, as DNA: TGTGCCAGCAGCACTACCGGGACGGGGTTTTACAATGAGCAGTTCTTC.

This clone was counted between two and nine times. This chain joins TRBV6-4 and TRBJ2-1; D unresolved. V was cut by 8 bases and J by 4 bases, with 21 bases left in between. CDR1 MRHNA and CDR2 SNTAGT come from the germline V gene. This CDR3 spans 16 amino acids. For the CDR3, the DNA is TGTGCCAGCGCTACGCAGGCGTTACCAACTTACAATGAGCAGTTCTTC. This encodes CASATQALPTYNEQFF.

This clone turned up a few times. V gene TRBV4-1 combines with J gene TRBJ1-1; D perhaps matches TRBD1 (5 bases). The CDR3 loop spans 15 amino acids. From germline, CDR1 is MGHRA and CDR2 YSYEKL. The V and J ends lost 1 base and 0 bases respectively, with 9 bases between them. CDR3 in amino acids: CASSQVGRVNTEAFF. The CDR3, as DNA: TGCGCCAGCAGCCAAGTCGGCAGGGTGAACACTGAAGCTTTCTTT.

This clone has just a few counts. The V gene is TRBV6-5, the J gene TRBJ2-1, with D uncertain. The CDR3 totals 13 residues. The V gene's germline CDR1 is MNHEY and CDR2 SVGAGI. The germline V and J ends were trimmed by 0 bases and 12 bases, with 12 bases remaining between them. The CDR3 region has the DNA TGTGCCAGCAGTTACTCCATTCCGAGCGTGCAGTTCTTC. This translates into CASSYSIPSVQFF.

The genes are TRBV6-5 and TRBJ1-6; TRBD1 might be the D (6 bases). In germline, CDR1 is MNHEY, CDR2 SVGAGI. This CDR3 has 14 amino acids. V was clipped by 0 bases and J by 9 bases, with 9 bases between them. The chain's CDR3 is CASSYSTGPSPLHF. The CDR3 DNA follows: TGTGCCAGCAGTTACTCGACAGGCCCTTCACCCCTCCACTTT.

The chain combines TRBV7-2 with TRBJ2-7; 10 nucleotides agree with TRBD2. The CDR3 covers 15 residues. The germline gives CDR1 SGHTA, CDR2 FQGNSA. J was trimmed by 4 bases and V by 4 bases; bases with no gene match: 7. This CDR3 is CASSSPSLAGYEQYF. The DNA of the CDR3 is TGTGCCAGCAGCTCGCCCTCACTAGCGGGGTACGAGCAGTACTTC.

In nucleotides, the CDR3 is TGTGCCAGCAGCTCTACCGGGCAGGGGGGAAGGCCCCAGCATTTT. It translates to CASSSTGQGGRPQHF. This chain links TRBV7-2 with TRBJ1-5; the match to TRBD1 covers 7 bases. The germline CDR1 and CDR2 sequences are SGHTA and FQGNSA. The CDR3 spans 15 residues. V shed 4 bases and J 9 bases; nucleotides not matched to a gene: 12.

In its sample, this clone was seen a few times. The rearrangement joins TRBV28 to TRBJ2-3; 16 bases agree with TRBD2. The germline V gene encodes CDR1 MDHEN and CDR2 SYDVKM. V lost 10 bases to trimming and J lost 4 bases; unmatched junction nucleotides: 8. The CDR3 is 16 residues long. CDR3 residues: CATGTSGGASADTQYF. As DNA, the CDR3 is TGTGCCACCGGGACTAGCGGGGGGGCCTCGGCAGATACGCAGTATTTT. The variable domain in full, with the rest retrieved from reference TRBV28 and TRBJ2-3, is DVKVTQSSRYLVKRTGEKVFLECVQDMDHENMFWYRQDPGLGLRLIYFSYDVKMKEKGDIPEGYSVSREKKERFSLILESASTNQTSMYLCATGTSGGASADTQYFGPGTRLTVL.

Only a few counts were recorded for this clone. The J gene is TRBJ1-2, the V gene TRBV29-1; 9 bases are shared with TRBD1. Germline assignment: CDR1 SQVTM and CDR2 ANQGSEA. CDR3 length equals 15 residues. V was pared by 7 bases and J by 8 bases, with 17 bases of the junction left unmatched. The CDR3, as DNA: TGCAGCGCCGAAGGGTCGGACAGGGGCGTTGGAGGCTACACCTTC. Residues: CSAEGSDRGVGGYTF.

The gene calls are TRBV4-1 and TRBJ1-5, with D possibly matching TRBD1 (6 bases). Germline V gene lookup returns CDR1 MGHRA and CDR2 YSYEKL. The CDR3 runs 18 residues. The V end lost 3 bases, the J end lost 1 base, and 19 bases lay between the germline ends. DNA of the CDR3: TGCGCCAGCAGCCACCCTCAATCGAGGGGGGCGAGCAATCAGCCCCAGCATTTT. Its protein product is CASSHPQSRGASNQPQHF.

Here the CDR3 reads CAISADGILPDTQYF. CDR3 coding DNA: TGTGCCATCAGTGCCGATGGTATTCTGCCAGATACGCAGTATTTT. The chain has TRBV10-3 and TRBJ2-3; D is ambiguous. V was trimmed by 4 bases and J by 4 bases, leaving 15 bases between them. The germline V gene encodes CDR1 ENHRY and CDR2 SYGVKD. This CDR3 has 15 amino acids.